The 22 T cell receptor beta chains below all came from one sample that was sequenced in a study of blood T cell repertoires in COVID-19. Some clones are missing from TCRdb's copy, which holds only in-frame ones; the method was immunoSEQ multiplex PCR. In the table there are about 500,000 clones, 85% to 90% of which are singletons. Sequencing was done on a sample of peripheral blood. Receptor source: a man between 18 and 29 years old with COVID-19, enrolled during active disease.

The V gene is TRBV11-3, the J gene TRBJ2-7; TRBD2 is a possible D gene (5 bases). The germline V gene encodes CDR1 SGHNT and CDR2 YENEEA. The CDR3 consists of 15 residues. V lost 5 bases and J lost 2, with 16 bases in between. The CDR3 spells CASSAGGSGAYEQYF. DNA for the CDR3: TGTGCCAGCAGCGCTGGAGGTTCCGGGGCCTACGAGCAGTACTTC.

J is TRBJ2-5 and V is TRBV4-2; D is unresolved. Germline loops: CDR1 LGHNA, CDR2 YNFKEQ. The V end lost 5 bases, the J end lost 1 base, and 8 bases lay between the germline ends. The CDR3 length is 13 residues. The CDR3 sequence: CASSATVQETQYF. The CDR3 nucleotides read TGTGCCAGCAGCGCCACAGTCCAAGAGACCCAGTACTTC.

J is TRBJ2-3 and V is TRBV7-8; the match to TRBD2 covers 8 bases. Looked up from germline, CDR1 is SGHVS and CDR2 is FQNEAQ. The CDR3 has 17 amino acids. The V gene end was trimmed by 3 bases and the J gene end by 4 bases; junction bases not matched to a gene: 12. CDR3 sequence (DNA): TGTGCCAGCAGCTTTCCAAGTTCGGGGGGGAGCGCAGATACGCAGTATTTT. This gives the protein CASSFPSSGGSADTQYF.

This clone has at least ten counts. The chain is built from TRBV7-2 and TRBJ2-7; weak D call: TRBD2 (5 bases). This CDR3 comprises 18 residues. Deletions cut 1 base from V and 0 bases from J, with 19 bases between. Germline V gene sequence: CDR1 SGHTA, CDR2 FQGNSA. This CDR3 reads CASSLVGVLGDYSYEQYF. DNA for the CDR3: TGTGCCAGCAGCTTAGTAGGTGTTCTCGGCGACTACTCCTACGAGCAGTACTTC.

The chain carries TRBV5-5 and TRBJ2-7; TRBD1 is a possible D gene (5 bases). The germline gives CDR1 SGHKS, CDR2 YYEKEE (reference sequence). V dropped 1 base and J dropped 5 bases, with 13 bases sitting between them. The CDR3 contains 14 residues. The CDR3 sequence is CASSLTGTTDEQYF. DNA for the CDR3: TGTGCCAGCAGCTTGACAGGTACAACGGACGAGCAGTACTTC.

This chain joins TRBV3-1 (or the pseudogene TRBV3-2) and TRBJ2-1; weak D call: TRBD2 (7 bases). This CDR3 has 17 residues. The germline gives CDR1 LGHDT, CDR2 YNNKEL (reference sequence). V was clipped by 1 base and J by 3 bases, with 16 bases between them. The CDR3 loop is CASSQVTGRVFYNEQFF. The DNA for the CDR3 is TGTGCCAGCAGCCAAGTCACAGGGAGGGTTTTCTACAATGAGCAGTTCTTC.

The chain uses TRBV7-9 and TRBJ2-1; 7 nucleotides line up with TRBD2. The CDR3 consists of 17 residues. Germline loops: CDR1 SEHNR, CDR2 FQNEAQ (reference sequence). Germline trimming cut 5 bases from V and 1 base from J; bases unmatched to any gene: 11. In DNA, the CDR3 is TGTGCCAGCAGCGCACTAGCGCGACGGAAATCCTACAATGAGCAGTTCTTC. This codes for CASSALARRKSYNEQFF.

This chain links TRBV6-5 with TRBJ2-7, with 7 bases that match TRBD2. Unmatched junction bases numbered 9, after V lost 4 bases and J lost 6 bases. The germline CDR1 and CDR2 sequences are MNHEY and SVGAGI. The CDR3 consists of 14 residues. The CDR3 spells CASSSHQTSTEQYF. The CDR3 nucleotides are TGTGCCAGCAGTTCCCACCAGACTAGCACCGAGCAGTACTTC.

This clone was seen more than once but under ten times. The rearrangement joins TRBV7-9 to TRBJ2-7; weak D call: TRBD1 (5 bases). V gave up 3 bases and J gave up 6 bases, with 12 bases separating them. Germline CDR1 is SEHNR and CDR2 is FQNEAQ (reference sequence). The CDR3 totals 13 residues. The CDR3 bases are TGTGCCAGCAGCTTCCTCGGACAAGGCGAGCAGTACTTC. This sequence encodes CASSFLGQGEQYF.

This chain joins TRBV27 and TRBJ1-1; perhaps TRBD1 as D (6 bases). Trimming pared 9 bases from V and 4 bases from J, leaving 9 bases between. The CDR3 runs to 11 residues. Germline loops: CDR1 MNHEY, CDR2 SMNVEV (reference sequence). For the CDR3, the DNA is TGTGCCAGTCAGGGGAGCACTGAAGCTTTCTTT. It encodes CASQGSTEAFF.

Only a few counts were recorded for this clone. The chain has TRBV5-5 and TRBJ1-2; D possibly corresponds to TRBD1 (6 bases). CDR1 SGHKS and CDR2 YYEKEE come from the germline V gene (reference sequence). The CDR3 length is 13 residues. V was shortened by 2 bases and J by 8 bases, with 13 bases between the two germline ends. This chain's CDR3 is CASSFPRGEGYTF. The CDR3 DNA follows: TGTGCCAGCAGCTTCCCCAGGGGAGAAGGCTACACCTTC.

This clone was counted only a few times. In the same sample, other DNA sequences code for this CDR3. The J gene is TRBJ1-2, the V gene TRBV12-3 or TRBV12-4, with D hard to call. The CDR3 length is 13 residues. Trimming left V 3 bases short and J 4 bases short, with 9 bases between. As DNA, the CDR3 is TGTGCCAGCAGTTTCGGGGAGGGCTATGGCTACACCTTC. Amino acids: CASSFGEGYGYTF.

The genes are TRBV11-2 and TRBJ2-4; weak D call: TRBD1 (6 bases). The CDR3 consists of 14 residues. The germline gives CDR1 SGHAT, CDR2 FQNNGV. The V end lost 5 bases, the J end lost 6 bases, and 14 bases lay between the germline ends. This chain's CDR3 is CASSLTGTSNIQYF. CDR3 DNA: TGTGCCAGCAGCCTAACAGGGACGTCAAACATTCAGTACTTC.

J is TRBJ2-1 and V is TRBV9; 7 positions match TRBD2. CDR1 is SGDLS, CDR2 YYNGEE, per germline. This CDR3 spans 16 amino acids. Germline trimming cut 4 bases from V and 2 bases from J; bases unmatched to any gene: 9. The CDR3 loop reads CASSLPPGGAYNEQFF. For the CDR3, the DNA is TGTGCCAGCAGCTTACCTCCGGGGGGTGCCTACAATGAGCAGTTCTTC.

V is TRBV13 and J is TRBJ2-3; no definite D call. This CDR3 region has 12 residues. Deletions cut 1 base from V and 7 bases from J, with 6 bases between. The V gene's germline CDR1 is PRHDT and CDR2 FYEKMQ (reference sequence). The CDR3 reads CASSLEEYTQYF. The CDR3 nucleotides read TGTGCCAGCAGCTTAGAAGAGTATACGCAGTATTTT. Combining the CDR3 with reference TRBV13 and TRBJ2-3 gives the whole variable domain AAGVIQSPRHLIKEKRETATLKCYPIPRHDTVYWYQQGPGQDPQFLISFYEKMQSDKGSIPDRFSAQQFSDYHSELNMSSLELGDSALYFCASSLEEYTQYFGPGTRLTVL.

Comments on this clone: The junction and the germline gene differ at one end; a read error may be behind it. The V gene is TRBV28, the J gene TRBJ2-1; D may be TRBD2 (5 bases). CDR1 MDHEN and CDR2 SYDVKM come from the germline V gene. The CDR3 is 13 residues long. The CDR3 region is CASSLLREHEQFF. CDR3 nucleotide sequence: TGTGCCAGCAGCTTATTGAGGGAGCATGAGCAGTTCTTC.

Comment on this clone: Other DNA sequences in this sample translate to the same CDR3. The chain links TRBV7-6 to TRBJ2-7; D remains unclear. Deletions cut 5 bases from V and 0 bases from J, with 8 bases between. The CDR3 sequence is 13 residues long. Germline V gives CDR1 SGHVS, CDR2 FNYEAQ. The CDR3: CASSPPGSYEQYF. The CDR3 coding sequence is TGTGCCAGCAGCCCCCCAGGCTCCTACGAGCAGTACTTC.

The chain recombines TRBV4-1 with TRBJ2-7, with D unclear. Trimming shortened V by 0 bases and J by 3 bases, and 9 bases separated the two germline ends. Germline CDR1 MGHRA, CDR2 YSYEKL. The CDR3 is made up of 14 amino acids. The CDR3: CASSQDTQVYEQYF. For the CDR3, the DNA is TGCGCCAGCAGCCAAGATACTCAAGTCTACGAGCAGTACTTC.

The rearrangement links TRBV25-1 to TRBJ2-1, with a tentative D call TRBD2 (6 bases). V was cut by 6 bases and J by 4 bases, with 13 bases left in between. This CDR3 has 14 residues. Looked up from germline, CDR1 is MGHDK and CDR2 is SYGVNS. CDR3 loop: CASSTGVGYNEQFF. Written as DNA, the CDR3 is TGTGCCAGCAGCACGGGAGTAGGGTACAATGAGCAGTTCTTC.

The V gene is TRBV4-1, the J gene TRBJ2-7, with 8 nucleotides matching TRBD1. This CDR3 comprises 15 residues. Per germline, CDR1 MGHRA and CDR2 YSYEKL. V gave up 2 bases and J gave up 3 bases; unmatched junction bases: 6. CDR3 residues: CASSQSWTGNYEQYF. The CDR3 DNA is TGCGCCAGCAGCCAATCTTGGACAGGGAACTACGAGCAGTACTTC.

About this clone: Compared with germline, one end of the junction differs, possibly owing to a read error. The chain links TRBV11-2 to TRBJ1-6, with unresolved D. The CDR3 consists of 12 residues. Germline assignment: CDR1 SGHAT and CDR2 FQNNGV. CDR3 amino acids: CASSYPNSPLHF. In nucleotides, the CDR3 is TGTGCCAGCAGCTACCCTAATTCGCCCCTCCACTTT.

The chain links TRBV7-6 to TRBJ2-5; TRBD1 matches 10 bases. Unmatched junction bases numbered 10, after V lost 1 base and J lost 5 bases. The germline gives CDR1 SGHVS, CDR2 FNYEAQ. The CDR3 extends over 17 amino acids. CDR3 bases: TGTGCCAGCAGCTTAGTTTCGAGGGACAGGGGATGGGAGACCCAGTACTTC. Amino acid sequence: CASSLVSRDRGWETQYF.